The sequence of this TCR beta chain was determined in a study of cytomegalovirus exposure and HLA in healthy donors. Study results and limitations: In a later analysis, TCR beta V- and J-gene trimming showed a link to a missense DCLRE1C variant.

In the PCR, 60 Vbeta and 13 Jbeta primers were used. Generated by immunoSEQ multiplex PCR, the TCRdb table keeps only in-frame clones and is missing some. The sample consists of 90,000 to 140,000 clones, more than 70% of them appearing once. The table lists this clone with a count of one. What it recognizes is unknown. There are 15 residues in the CDR3. V was clipped by 5 bases and J by 1 base; unmatched bases: 6. The V gene's germline CDR1 is LNHNV and CDR2 YYDKDF (reference sequence). The V gene is TRBV15, the J gene TRBJ2-3, with 7 bases lining up with TRBD2. This receptor was taken from a man aged 25 to 40 in good health and CMV-seronegative. Sequencing input: PBMCs. The CDR3 nucleotides are TGTGCCACCAGCCCAAGGCTAGCGGGCACAGATACGCAGTATTTT. Residues: CATSPRLAGTDTQYF.